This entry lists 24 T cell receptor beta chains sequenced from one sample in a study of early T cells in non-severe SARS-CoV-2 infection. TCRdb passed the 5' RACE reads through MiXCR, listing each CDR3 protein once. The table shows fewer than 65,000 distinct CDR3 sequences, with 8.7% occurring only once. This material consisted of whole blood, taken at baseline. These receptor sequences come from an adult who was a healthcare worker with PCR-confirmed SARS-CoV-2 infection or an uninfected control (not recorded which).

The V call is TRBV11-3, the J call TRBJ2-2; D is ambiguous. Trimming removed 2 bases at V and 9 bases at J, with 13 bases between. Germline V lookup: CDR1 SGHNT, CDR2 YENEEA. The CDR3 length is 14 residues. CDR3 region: CASSLTTTVRELFF. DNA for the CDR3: TGTGCCAGCAGCTTAACTACCACCGTCCGGGAGCTGTTTTTT.

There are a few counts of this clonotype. CDR3 nucleotides: TGCAGTGCTAGAGATCGGCAAGCTAGGAATTCACCCCTCCACTTT. Residues: CSARDRQARNSPLHF. The chain carries TRBV20-1 and TRBJ1-6; no firm D call. The CDR3 extends over 15 amino acids. CDR1 is DFQATT, CDR2 SNEGSKA, per germline (reference sequence). Deletions cut 0 bases from V and 7 bases from J, with 13 bases between.

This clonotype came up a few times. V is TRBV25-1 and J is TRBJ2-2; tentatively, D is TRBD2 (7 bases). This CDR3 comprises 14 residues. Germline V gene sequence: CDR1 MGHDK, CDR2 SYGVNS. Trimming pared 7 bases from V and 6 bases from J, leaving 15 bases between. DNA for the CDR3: TGTGCCAGCACACACTCGGGGGGCCCCGGGGAGCTGTTTTTT. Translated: CASTHSGGPGELFF.

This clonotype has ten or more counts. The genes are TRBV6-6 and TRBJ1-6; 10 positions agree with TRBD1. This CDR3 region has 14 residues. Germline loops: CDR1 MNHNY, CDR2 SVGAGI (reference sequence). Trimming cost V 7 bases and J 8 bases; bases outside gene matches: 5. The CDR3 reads CASNPGQGYSPLHF. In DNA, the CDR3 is TGTGCCAGCAACCCGGGACAGGGGTATTCACCCCTCCACTTT.

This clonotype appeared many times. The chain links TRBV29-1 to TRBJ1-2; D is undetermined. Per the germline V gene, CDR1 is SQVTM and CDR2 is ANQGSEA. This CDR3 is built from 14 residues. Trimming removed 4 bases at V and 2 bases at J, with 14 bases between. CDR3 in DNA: TGCAGCGTTGCGGACGTCCTCCCCAACTATGGCTACACCTTC. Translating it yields CSVADVLPNYGYTF.

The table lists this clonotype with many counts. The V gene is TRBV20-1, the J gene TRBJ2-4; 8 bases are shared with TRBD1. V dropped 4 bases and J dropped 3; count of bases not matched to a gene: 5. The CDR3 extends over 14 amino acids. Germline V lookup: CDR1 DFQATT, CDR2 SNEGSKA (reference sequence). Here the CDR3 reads CSATGGVGKNIQYF. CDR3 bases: TGCAGTGCTACAGGGGGCGTTGGCAAAAACATTCAGTACTTC.

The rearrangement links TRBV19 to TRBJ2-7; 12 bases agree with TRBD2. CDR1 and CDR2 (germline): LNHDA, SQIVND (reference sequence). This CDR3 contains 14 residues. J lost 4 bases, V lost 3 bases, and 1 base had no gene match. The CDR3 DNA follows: TGTGCCAGTAGTATGACTAGCGGGGGATACGAGCAGTACTTC. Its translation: CASSMTSGGYEQYF.

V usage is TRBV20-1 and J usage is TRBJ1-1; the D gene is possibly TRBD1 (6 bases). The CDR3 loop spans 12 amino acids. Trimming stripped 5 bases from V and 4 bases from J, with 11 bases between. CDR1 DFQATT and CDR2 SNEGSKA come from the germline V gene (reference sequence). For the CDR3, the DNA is TGCAGTGCTCGACAGGACGGCACTGAAGCTTTCTTT. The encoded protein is CSARQDGTEAFF.

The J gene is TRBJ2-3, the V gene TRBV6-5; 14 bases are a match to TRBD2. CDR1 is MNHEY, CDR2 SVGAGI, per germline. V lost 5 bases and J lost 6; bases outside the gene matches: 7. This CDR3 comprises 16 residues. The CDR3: CASSRLAGGWSDTQYF. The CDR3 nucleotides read TGTGCCAGCAGTCGACTAGCGGGGGGGTGGTCGGATACGCAGTATTTT.

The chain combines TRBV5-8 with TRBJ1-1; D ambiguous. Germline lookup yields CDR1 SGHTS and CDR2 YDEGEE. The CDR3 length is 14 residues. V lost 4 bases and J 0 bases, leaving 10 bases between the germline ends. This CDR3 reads CASSPPFLNTEAFF. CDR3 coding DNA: TGTGCCAGCAGCCCTCCCTTTCTGAACACTGAAGCTTTCTTT.

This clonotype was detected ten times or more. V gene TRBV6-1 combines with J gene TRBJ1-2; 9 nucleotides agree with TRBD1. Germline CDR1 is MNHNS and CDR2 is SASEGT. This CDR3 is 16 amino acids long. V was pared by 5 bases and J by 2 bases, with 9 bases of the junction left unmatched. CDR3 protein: CASSPGQGVVNYGYTF. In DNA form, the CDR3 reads TGTGCCAGCAGTCCGGGACAGGGAGTCGTGAACTATGGCTACACCTTC.

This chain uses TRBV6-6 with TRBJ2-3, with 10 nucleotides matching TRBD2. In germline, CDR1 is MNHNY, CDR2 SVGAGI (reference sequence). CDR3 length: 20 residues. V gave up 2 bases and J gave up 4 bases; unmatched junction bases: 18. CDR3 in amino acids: CASSYKASGSLGSGADTQYF. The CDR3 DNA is TGTGCCAGCAGTTACAAGGCTAGCGGGAGTTTGGGGAGTGGGGCAGATACGCAGTATTTT.

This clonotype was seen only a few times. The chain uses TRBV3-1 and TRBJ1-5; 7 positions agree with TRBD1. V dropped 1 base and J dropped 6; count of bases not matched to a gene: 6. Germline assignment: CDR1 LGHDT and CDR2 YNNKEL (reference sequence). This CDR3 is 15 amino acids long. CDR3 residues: CASSQGQGVGQPQHF. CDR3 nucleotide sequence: TGTGCCAGCAGCCAAGGGCAGGGGGTCGGTCAGCCCCAGCATTTT. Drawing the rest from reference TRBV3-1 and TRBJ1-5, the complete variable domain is DTAVSQTPKYLVTQMGNDKSIKCEQNLGHDTMYWYKQDSKKFLKIMFSYNNKELIINETVPNRFSPKSPDKAHLNLHINSLELGDSAVYFCASSQGQGVGQPQHFGDGTRLSIL.

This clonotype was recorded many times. The CDR3 is CASSPGISYEQYF. The CDR3, as DNA: TGTGCCAGTAGCCCCGGGATTTCCTACGAGCAGTACTTC. The chain carries TRBV19 and TRBJ2-7; perhaps TRBD2 as D (5 bases). The germline CDR1 and CDR2 sequences are LNHDA and SQIVND (reference sequence). CDR3 length: 13 amino acids. Deletions cut 6 bases from V and 1 base from J, with 10 bases between.

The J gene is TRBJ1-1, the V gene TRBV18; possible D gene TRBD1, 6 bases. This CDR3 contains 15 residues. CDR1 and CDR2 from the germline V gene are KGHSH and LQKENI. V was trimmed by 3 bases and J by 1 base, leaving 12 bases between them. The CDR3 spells CASSPPGQPNTEAFF. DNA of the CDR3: TGTGCCAGCTCACCGCCGGGACAACCGAACACTGAAGCTTTCTTT.

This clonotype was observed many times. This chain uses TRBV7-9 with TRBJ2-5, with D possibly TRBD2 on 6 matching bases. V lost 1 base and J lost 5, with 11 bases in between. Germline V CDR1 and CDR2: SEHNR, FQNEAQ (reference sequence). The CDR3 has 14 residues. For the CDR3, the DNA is TGTGCCAGCAGCTTAGTTCTGGAGGGGGAGACCCAGTACTTC. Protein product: CASSLVLEGETQYF. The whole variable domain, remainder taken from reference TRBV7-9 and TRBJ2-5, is DTGVSQNPRHKITKRGQNVTFRCDPISEHNRLYWYRQTLGQGPEFLTYFQNEAQLEKSRLLSDRFSAERPKGSFSTLEIQRTEQGDSAMYLCASSLVLEGETQYFGPGTRLLVL.

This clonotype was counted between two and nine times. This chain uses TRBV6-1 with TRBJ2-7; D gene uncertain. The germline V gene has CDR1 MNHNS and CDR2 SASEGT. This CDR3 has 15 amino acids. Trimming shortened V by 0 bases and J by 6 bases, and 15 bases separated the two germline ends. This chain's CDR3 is CASSEAWQWPSEQYF. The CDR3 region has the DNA TGTGCCAGCAGTGAAGCTTGGCAATGGCCCTCCGAGCAGTACTTC.

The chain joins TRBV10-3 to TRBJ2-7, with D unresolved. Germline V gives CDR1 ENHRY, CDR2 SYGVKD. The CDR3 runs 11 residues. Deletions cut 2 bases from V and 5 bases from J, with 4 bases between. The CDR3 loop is CAISEGDEQYF. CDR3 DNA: TGTGCCATCAGTGAGGGGGACGAGCAGTACTTC.

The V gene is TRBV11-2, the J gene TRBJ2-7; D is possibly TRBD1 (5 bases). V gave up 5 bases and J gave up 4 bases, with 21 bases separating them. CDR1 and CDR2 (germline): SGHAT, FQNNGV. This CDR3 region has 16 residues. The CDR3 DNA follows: TGTGCCAGCAGCCTGAAGACAGCCGCATGGGTTTACGAGCAGTACTTC. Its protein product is CASSLKTAAWVYEQYF.

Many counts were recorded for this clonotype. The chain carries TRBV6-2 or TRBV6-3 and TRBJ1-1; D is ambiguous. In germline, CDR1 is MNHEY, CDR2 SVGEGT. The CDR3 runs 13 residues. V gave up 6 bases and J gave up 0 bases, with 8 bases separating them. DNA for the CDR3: TGTGCCAGCAGATATCACCTGAACACTGAAGCTTTCTTT. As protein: CASRYHLNTEAFF.

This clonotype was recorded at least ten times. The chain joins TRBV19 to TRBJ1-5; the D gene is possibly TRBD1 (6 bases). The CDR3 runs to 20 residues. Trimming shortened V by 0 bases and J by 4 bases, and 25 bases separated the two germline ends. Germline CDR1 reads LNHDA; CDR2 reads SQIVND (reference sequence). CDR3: CASSIDPSGQFVGANQPQHF. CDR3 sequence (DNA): TGTGCCAGTAGTATAGATCCCTCCGGACAGTTCGTGGGAGCAAATCAGCCCCAGCATTTT.

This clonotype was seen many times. CDR3 coding DNA: TGTGCCAGCAGTCCATCCCCTATCAGGAGGACCAATCAGCCCCAGCATTTT. Its translation: CASSPSPIRRTNQPQHF. V and J are TRBV2 and TRBJ1-5; no firm D call. Germline values: CDR1 SNHLY, CDR2 FYNNEI. The CDR3 runs to 17 residues. V gave up 5 bases and J gave up 3 bases, with 20 bases separating them.

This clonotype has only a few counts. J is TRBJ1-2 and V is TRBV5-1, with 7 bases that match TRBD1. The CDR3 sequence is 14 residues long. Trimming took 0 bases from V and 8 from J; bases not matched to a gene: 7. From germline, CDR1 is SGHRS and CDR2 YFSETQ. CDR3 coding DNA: TGCGCCAGCAGCTTGGATCAGACAGGGTACGGCTACACCTTC. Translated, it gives CASSLDQTGYGYTF. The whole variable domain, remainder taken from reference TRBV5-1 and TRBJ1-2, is KAGVTQTPRYLIKTRGQQVTLSCSPISGHRSVSWYQQTPGQGLQFLFEYFSETQRNKGNFPGRFSGRQFSNSRSEMNVSTLELGDSALYLCASSLDQTGYGYTFGSGTRLTVV.

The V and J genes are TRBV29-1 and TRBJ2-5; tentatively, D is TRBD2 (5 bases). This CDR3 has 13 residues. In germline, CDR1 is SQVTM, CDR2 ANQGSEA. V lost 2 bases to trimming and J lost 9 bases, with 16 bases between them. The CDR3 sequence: CSVEPHPGESQYF. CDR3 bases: TGCAGCGTTGAACCCCACCCCGGGGAGTCCCAGTACTTC.